These T cell receptor beta chains were read from a single sample in a study of T cells after yellow fever vaccination. TCRdb re-called the 5' RACE reads with MiXCR, one entry per CDR3 protein. The data contain approximately 450,000 distinct CDR3 sequences, 18% of them singletons. Sample: PBMCs, taken before the yellow fever booster vaccination. The source of these receptors is a man aged 18 to 35 who received the YFV17D yellow fever vaccine. The CDR3 runs from the conserved cysteine through the conserved F or W. The order of the fields is J gene, V gene, D gene, clone size, CDR3 protein, CDR3 DNA. The D gene is left open where the match is weak. Rows may omit the clone size; those that give it use once, few, many or a size class.

J: TRBJ2-3; V: TRBV7-6; D: TRBD1; size: few; CDR3: CASSVTGGSGTDTQYF; DNA: TGTGCCAGCAGCGTTACAGGGGGCTCAGGCACAGATACGCAGTATTTT
J: TRBJ2-2; V: TRBV14; D: NA; size: NA; CDR3: CASSQGLRTGELFF; DNA: TGTGCCAGCAGCCAAGGCCTCCGAACCGGGGAGCTGTTTTTT
J: TRBJ2-5; V: TRBV11-2; D: NA; size: few; CDR3: CASSPLSGQETQYF; DNA: TGTGCCAGCAGCCCCTTGAGCGGCCAAGAGACCCAGTACTTC
J: TRBJ2-2; V: TRBV7-3; D: TRBD2; size: NA; CDR3: CASSFSPTGLAGEAGELFF; DNA: TGTGCCAGCAGCTTCTCACCTACGGGACTAGCGGGGGAGGCCGGGGAGCTGTTTTTT
J: TRBJ1-5; V: TRBV5-1; D: NA; size: few; CDR3: CASSSLREATHSNQPQHF; DNA: TGCGCCAGCAGCTCCCTCCGGGAGGCCACACATAGCAATCAGCCCCAGCATTTT
J: TRBJ1-1; V: TRBV6-6; D: NA; size: few; CDR3: CASSSGGRGNTEAFF; DNA: TGTGCCAGCAGTTCGGGGGGCAGGGGGAACACTGAAGCTTTCTTT
J: TRBJ2-3; V: TRBV7-9; D: NA; size: NA; CDR3: CASSRTQGITSTDTQYF; DNA: TGTGCCAGCAGCCGCACACAGGGAATCACTAGCACAGATACGCAGTATTTT
J: TRBJ1-2; V: TRBV29-1; D: TRBD1; size: few; CDR3: CSVDWHRGQGGYTF; DNA: TGCAGCGTTGATTGGCACAGGGGGCAAGGTGGCTACACCTTC
J: TRBJ2-4; V: TRBV20-1; D: TRBD2; size: few; CDR3: CSAPDSGGSINIQYF; DNA: TGCAGTGCCCCGGATAGCGGGGGCTCAATCAACATTCAGTACTTC
J: TRBJ2-3; V: TRBV4-3; D: NA; size: few; CDR3: CASSQAGASTDTQYF; DNA: TGCGCCAGCAGCCAAGCCGGGGCTAGCACAGATACGCAGTATTTT
J: TRBJ1-2; V: TRBV5-5; D: NA; size: few; CDR3: CASSPGQTLGYTF; DNA: TGTGCCAGCAGCCCCGGACAGACCCTTGGCTACACCTTC
J: TRBJ2-3; V: TRBV10-3; D: TRBD2; size: few; CDR3: CAISGLAGDTQYF; DNA: TGTGCCATCAGTGGTCTAGCGGGGGATACGCAGTATTTT
J: TRBJ2-5; V: TRBV20-1; D: NA; size: NA; CDR3: CSAASGQQETQYF; DNA: TGCAGTGCTGCATCCGGACAGCAAGAGACCCAGTACTTC